The clone carrying this T cell receptor beta chain was detected ten times or more. As yet, its antigen is unknown. The source of the sample is a study of regulatory T cells in long-lasting Graves disease. Findings and limits, study-wide: When disease was persistent, TRBV28, TRBJ1-2 and TRBJ2-5 were the favored segments.

Building of the TCR beta libraries involved iRepertoire HTBI primers and Arm-PCR of CDR3 regions. TCRdb recomputed calls from the multiplex PCR reads with MiXCR, one row per CDR3 protein. The sample holds some 350,000 distinct CDR3 sequences, around 15% seen once. Trimming took 10 bases from V and 6 from J, leaving 13 bases between them. The CDR3 extends over 11 amino acids. Time point denoted: newly diagnosed GD, antithyroid drugs for less than 3 months. PBMCs were the source of the RNA used for TCR sequencing. These data were also filed under a second study, of T cells in Graves' hyperthyroidism and ophthalmopathy. From that report: A first-round RT-PCR of the TCR CDR3 used the HTBI primer set. Blood also held most thyroid clonotypes expanded beyond 0.001.

This rearrangement joins TRBV12-3 or TRBV12-4 to TRBJ2-7, with D possibly called TRBD1 or TRBD2 (6 bases each). The sample was peripheral blood mononuclear cells (PBMCs), taken at new diagnosis, from a patient treated with antithyroid drugs. The TCR originated in a woman in her late teens or twenties with Graves disease. The DNA for the CDR3 is TGTGCCAACATGGGGGGCGTCGAGCAGTACTTC. This encodes CANMGGVEQYF.